This is a list of T cell receptor beta chains from one sample in a study of response to subunit inactivated influenza vaccine. TCRdb processed the RT-PCR reads anew with MiXCR; each CDR3 protein has one entry. This sample has roughly 190,000 distinct CDR3 sequences; more than 10% occur once, and the top ten carry 25% to 30%. These data were also filed under a second study, of T cells expressing NK-cell markers.

The sample in question was CD8+ T cells sorted from PBMCs, obtained about 11 days after vaccination. The receptor source for this set is a man aged 45-65 years who received an inactivated influenza vaccine. CDR3s include the opening cysteine and the closing phenylalanine or tryptophan. Fields, in order: D gene, V gene, J gene, clone size, CDR3 DNA, CDR3 protein. A D gene is named only where the DNA matches it firmly. Clone sizes are given selectively: once, few, many, or a class where the clone is expanded.

d_call: TRBD1; v_call: TRBV19; j_call: TRBJ2-7; clone_size: NA; cdr3_nt: TGTGCCAGTTCCCGACAGGGAAAGGACTACGAGCAGTACTTC; cdr3_aa: CASSRQGKDYEQYF
d_call: TRBD1; v_call: TRBV9; j_call: TRBJ2-4; clone_size: NA; cdr3_nt: TGTGCCAGCAGCCCATCCACAGGGGGCGTTGGAAACATTCAGTACTTC; cdr3_aa: CASSPSTGGVGNIQYF
d_call: NA; v_call: TRBV28; j_call: TRBJ2-7; clone_size: NA; cdr3_nt: TGTGCCAGCAGCCGCGACTACGAGCAGTACTTC; cdr3_aa: CASSRDYEQYF
d_call: TRBD1; v_call: TRBV3-1; j_call: TRBJ2-1; clone_size: NA; cdr3_nt: TGTGCCACCAGCCAGACAGGGAACTCCTACAATGAGCAGTTCTTC; cdr3_aa: CATSQTGNSYNEQFF
d_call: TRBD2; v_call: TRBV6-1; j_call: TRBJ2-7; clone_size: few; cdr3_nt: TGTGCCAGCAGTGATGACCCTAGCGGGAGCTACGAGCAGTACTTC; cdr3_aa: CASSDDPSGSYEQYF
d_call: NA; v_call: TRBV7-2; j_call: TRBJ2-4; clone_size: NA; cdr3_nt: TGTGCCAGCAGCTTAGCGCTGGGCCCTGGTGACATTCAGTACTTC; cdr3_aa: CASSLALGPGDIQYF
d_call: TRBD2; v_call: TRBV4-1; j_call: TRBJ2-7; clone_size: NA; cdr3_nt: TGCGCCAGCAGCCTTCGGACTAGCGAAACCTACGAGCAGTACTTC; cdr3_aa: CASSLRTSETYEQYF
d_call: NA; v_call: TRBV4-2; j_call: TRBJ2-2; clone_size: NA; cdr3_nt: TGTGCCAGCAGCCAAGACGCCGGGCGCACCGGGGAGCTGTTTTTT; cdr3_aa: CASSQDAGRTGELFF
d_call: TRBD2; v_call: TRBV13; j_call: TRBJ2-7; clone_size: many; cdr3_nt: TGTGCCAGCAGCTTATTTACTAGCGGGAGGCGAAACGAGCAGTACTTC; cdr3_aa: CASSLFTSGRRNEQYF
d_call: NA; v_call: TRBV20-1; j_call: TRBJ1-5; clone_size: NA; cdr3_nt: TGCAGTGCCATATCTCGGGAGGGTTTAAGCAATCAGCCCCAGCATTTT; cdr3_aa: CSAISREGLSNQPQHF
d_call: TRBD1; v_call: TRBV6-1; j_call: TRBJ2-1; clone_size: NA; cdr3_nt: TGTGCCAGCAGTGACGAGGACAGGGGAGATGAGCAGTTCTTC; cdr3_aa: CASSDEDRGDEQFF
d_call: TRBD2; v_call: TRBV3-1; j_call: TRBJ2-2; clone_size: NA; cdr3_nt: TGTGCCAGCAGCCAAGATAAGTGGGGACTAGAGGCGCTCACCGGGGAGCTGTTTTTT; cdr3_aa: CASSQDKWGLEALTGELFF
d_call: TRBD2; v_call: TRBV12-3/TRBV12-4; j_call: TRBJ2-7; clone_size: many; cdr3_nt: TGTGCCAGCAGTGGCCAACTAGCGTTCAGGAGCTACGAGCAGTACTTC; cdr3_aa: CASSGQLAFRSYEQYF
d_call: TRBD2; v_call: TRBV9; j_call: TRBJ2-7; clone_size: NA; cdr3_nt: TGTGCCAGCAGCGCGTCAGCGGGGGTCCTAGACGAGCAGTACTTC; cdr3_aa: CASSASAGVLDEQYF